Following are 13 T cell receptor beta chains from one sample sequenced in a study of cytomegalovirus exposure and HLA in healthy donors. It was with 60 Vbeta and 13 Jbeta primers that the PCR ran. Profiled with immunoSEQ multiplex PCR; TCRdb holds only in-frame clones, not every one. In the table there are 90,000 to 120,000 clones, roughly 87% of which are singletons. Sequences were obtained from PBMCs. Receptor source: a man aged 25-45 years in good health and CMV-seropositive.

The V call is TRBV5-1, the J call TRBJ1-1, with 9 positions matching TRBD1. This CDR3 has 15 residues. Germline assignment: CDR1 SGHRS and CDR2 YFSETQ. With 2 bases clipped from V and 5 bases from J, the junction kept 7 bases outside the gene matches. For the CDR3, the DNA is TGCGCCAGCAGCTTCATTTACAGGGGGCGTACTGAAGCTTTCTTT. Translation: CASSFIYRGRTEAFF.

The DNA of the CDR3 is TGTGCCACCAGCAGAGATGGACAGGGGGTTTGGTCTGGGGCCAACGTCCTGACTTTC. Its protein product is CATSRDGQGVWSGANVLTF. This chain connects TRBV15 to TRBJ2-6; 10 nucleotides line up with TRBD1. The J segment lost 1 base and the V segment lost 0 bases, leaving 6 bases of the junction unmatched. Germline loops: CDR1 LNHNV, CDR2 YYDKDF (reference sequence). This CDR3 region has 19 residues. Complete variable domain (other parts from reference TRBV15 and TRBJ2-6): DAMVIQNPRYQVTQFGKPVTLSCSQTLNHNVMYWYQQKSSQAPKLLFHYYDKDFNNEADTPDNFQSRRPNTSFCFLDIRSPGLGDTAMYLCATSRDGQGVWSGANVLTFGAGSRLTVL.

With respect to this clone: At one end the junction does not follow the germline gene, possibly because of a read error. The chain couples TRBV7-9 to TRBJ1-2, with D unresolved. The CDR3 is 11 amino acids. CDR1 and CDR2 (germline): SEHNR, FQNEAQ (reference sequence). CDR3 loop: CSSSPDYGYTF. In DNA form, the CDR3 reads TGTTCCAGCAGCCCAGACTATGGCTACACCTTC.

This chain joins TRBV6-1 and TRBJ2-5; D unclear. TRBJ2-7 matches the DNA end more closely, so the J call is doubtful. The germline V gene encodes CDR1 MNHNS and CDR2 SASEGT. This CDR3 is 14 amino acids long. CDR3 protein: CASRAHGSQYEQYF. CDR3 bases: TGTGCCAGCAGAGCACACGGGTCCCAATACGAGCAGTACTTC.

The gene calls are TRBV7-9 and TRBJ2-7; TRBD1 agrees at 10 bases. V trimming: 4 bases; J trimming: 2 bases; junction bases outside the gene matches: 8. This CDR3 has 16 amino acids. Germline CDR1 reads SEHNR; CDR2 reads FQNEAQ (reference sequence). CDR3 nucleotide sequence: TGTGCCAGCAGCTGGGGGGGACAGGGGCATCCCTACGAGCAGTACTTC. Translating gives CASSWGGQGHPYEQYF.

V gene TRBV27 combines with J gene TRBJ1-1; D is unclear. The CDR3 has 14 residues. V shed 5 bases and J shed 10 bases, with 20 bases lying between them. CDR1 is MNHEY and CDR2 is SMNVEV in the germline V gene (reference sequence). The CDR3 region is CASSPLGLIPTAFF. As DNA, the CDR3 is TGTGCCAGCAGTCCCCTAGGACTTATTCCCACAGCTTTCTTT.

This chain uses TRBV15 with TRBJ1-5; the match to TRBD1 covers 8 bases. Germline V gene sequence: CDR1 LNHNV, CDR2 YYDKDF (reference sequence). CDR3 size: 17 residues. The trim removed 3 bases at V and 5 bases at J, leaving 12 bases unmatched. The CDR3 coding sequence is TGTGCCACCAGCAGGACTTACGACAGGGGCAGGGATCAGCCCCAGCATTTT. It encodes CATSRTYDRGRDQPQHF.

The chain uses TRBV2 and TRBJ2-3; no firm D call. This CDR3 spans 12 amino acids. CDR1 is SNHLY, CDR2 FYNNEI, per germline. V was trimmed by 7 bases and J by 1 base, leaving 6 bases between them. The CDR3 spells CASIAGTDTQYF. CDR3 in DNA: TGTGCCAGCATAGCCGGCACAGATACGCAGTATTTT.

This chain joins TRBV2 and TRBJ2-2; 15 nucleotides agree with TRBD2. Germline trimming cut 4 bases from V and 5 bases from J; bases unmatched to any gene: 2. This CDR3 contains 16 residues. CDR1 and CDR2 from the germline V gene are SNHLY and FYNNEI. The DNA for the CDR3 is TGTGCCAGCAGTGGCGGGACTAGCGGGGGGACCGGGGAGCTGTTTTTT. It yields the protein CASSGGTSGGTGELFF.

DNA of the CDR3: TGTGCCAGCAGCTTACCCAGGGCGATCGGCACTGAAGCTTTCTTT. Translating gives CASSLPRAIGTEAFF. The chain carries TRBV5-4 and TRBJ1-1; a possible D gene is TRBD1 (5 bases). Germline CDR1 reads SGHNT; CDR2 reads YYREEE (reference sequence). This CDR3 is built from 15 residues. V was shortened by 2 bases and J by 4 bases, with 15 bases between the two germline ends.

In DNA form, the CDR3 reads TGTGCCAGCAGCTTAGTTACGGTCACAGATACGCAGTATTTT. Translating gives CASSLVTVTDTQYF. The chain links TRBV7-9 to TRBJ2-3; no firm D call. Germline CDR1 and CDR2: SEHNR and FQNEAQ (reference sequence). The CDR3 runs 14 residues. V lost 1 base and J 2 bases, leaving 7 bases between the germline ends.

The V gene is TRBV2, the J gene TRBJ2-5, with D maybe TRBD2 (7 bases). V was shortened by 4 bases and J by 3 bases, with 12 bases between the two germline ends. The germline CDR1 and CDR2 sequences are SNHLY and FYNNEI. The CDR3 covers 14 residues. CDR3 amino acids: CASSAGGLKETQYF. CDR3 nucleotide sequence: TGTGCCAGCAGTGCGGGGGGCTTGAAAGAGACCCAGTACTTC.

V is TRBV6-6 and J is TRBJ1-4; the D gene is possibly TRBD1 (6 bases). CDR3 length: 15 amino acids. Germline lookup yields CDR1 MNHNY and CDR2 SVGAGI (reference sequence). The germline V and J ends were trimmed by 6 bases and 0 bases, with 11 bases remaining between them. The CDR3 loop reads CASRDQGSTNEKLFF. For the CDR3, the DNA is TGTGCCAGCAGAGACCAGGGGTCAACTAATGAAAAACTGTTTTTT.